The subject of this entry is one TCR beta chain. This specimen comes from a study of blood T cell repertoires in COVID-19. For the study at large: There were acute and convalescent COVID-19 samples, and they came from the United States, Italy and Spain. PBMCs, B-cell-depleted T cells, or T cells were the source of the cDNA or gDNA that made up the material.

Original analysis: Amplification of reference gene primers provided the estimated nucleated cell counts. Data came from immunoSEQ multiplex PCR; TCRdb stores just in-frame clones and leaves some out. V, J and clone size are taken as reported in that table, and D and trimming were inferred from the DNA itself. Of 270,000 or so clones listed, 81% were seen once; the top ten hold around 2.9%. This receptor was identified in a woman aged 60-75 years with active or convalescent COVID-19. Sequenced: peripheral blood.

The CDR3 spells CASSANTGEYGYTF. CDR3 nucleotide sequence: TGTGCCAGCAGCGCTAATACAGGGGAATACGGCTACACCTTC. The chain couples TRBV9 to TRBJ1-2; TRBD1 matches at 7 bases. Germline values: CDR1 SGDLS, CDR2 YYNGEE. The CDR3 extends over 14 amino acids. J was trimmed by 8 bases and V by 3 bases; bases with no gene match: 10.